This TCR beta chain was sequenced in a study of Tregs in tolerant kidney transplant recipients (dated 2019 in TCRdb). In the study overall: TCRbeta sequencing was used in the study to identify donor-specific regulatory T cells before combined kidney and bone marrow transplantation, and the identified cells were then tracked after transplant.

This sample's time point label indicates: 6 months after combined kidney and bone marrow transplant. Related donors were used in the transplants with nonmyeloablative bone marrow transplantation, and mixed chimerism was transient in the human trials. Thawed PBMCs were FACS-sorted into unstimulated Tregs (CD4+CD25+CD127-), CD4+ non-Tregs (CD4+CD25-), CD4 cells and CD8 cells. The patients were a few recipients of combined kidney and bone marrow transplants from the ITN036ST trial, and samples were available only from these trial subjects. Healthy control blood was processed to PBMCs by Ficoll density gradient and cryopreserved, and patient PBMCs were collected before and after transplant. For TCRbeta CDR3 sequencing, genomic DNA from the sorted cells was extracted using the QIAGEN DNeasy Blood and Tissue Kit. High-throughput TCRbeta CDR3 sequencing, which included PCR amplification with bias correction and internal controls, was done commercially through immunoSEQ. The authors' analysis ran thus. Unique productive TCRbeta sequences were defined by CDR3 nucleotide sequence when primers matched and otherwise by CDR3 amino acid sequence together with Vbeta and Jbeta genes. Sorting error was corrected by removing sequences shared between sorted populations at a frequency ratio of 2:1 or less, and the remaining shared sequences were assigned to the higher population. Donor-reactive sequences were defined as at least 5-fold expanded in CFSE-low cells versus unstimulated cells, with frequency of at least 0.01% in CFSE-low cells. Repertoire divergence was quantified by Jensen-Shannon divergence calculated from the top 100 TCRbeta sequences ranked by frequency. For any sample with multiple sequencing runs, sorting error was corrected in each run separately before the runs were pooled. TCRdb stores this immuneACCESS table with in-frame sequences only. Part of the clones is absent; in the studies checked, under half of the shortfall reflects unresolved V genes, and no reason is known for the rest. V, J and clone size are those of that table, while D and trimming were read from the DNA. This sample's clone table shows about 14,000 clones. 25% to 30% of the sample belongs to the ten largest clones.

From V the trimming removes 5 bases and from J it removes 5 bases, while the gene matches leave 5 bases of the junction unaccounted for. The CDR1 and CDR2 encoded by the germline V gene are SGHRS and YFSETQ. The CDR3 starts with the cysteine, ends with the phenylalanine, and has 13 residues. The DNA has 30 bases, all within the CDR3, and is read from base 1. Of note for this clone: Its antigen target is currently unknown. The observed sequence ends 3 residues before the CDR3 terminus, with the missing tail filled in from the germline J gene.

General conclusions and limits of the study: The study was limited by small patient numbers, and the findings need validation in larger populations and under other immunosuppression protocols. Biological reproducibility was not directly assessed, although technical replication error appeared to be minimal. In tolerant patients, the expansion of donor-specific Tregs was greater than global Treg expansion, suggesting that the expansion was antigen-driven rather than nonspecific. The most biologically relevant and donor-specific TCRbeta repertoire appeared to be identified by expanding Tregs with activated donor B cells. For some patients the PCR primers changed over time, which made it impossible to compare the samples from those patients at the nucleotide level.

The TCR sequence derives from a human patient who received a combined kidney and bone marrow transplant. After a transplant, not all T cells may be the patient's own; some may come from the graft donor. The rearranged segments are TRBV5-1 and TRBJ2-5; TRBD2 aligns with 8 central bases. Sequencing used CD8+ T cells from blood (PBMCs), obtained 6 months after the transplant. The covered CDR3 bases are TGCGCCAGCAGTCCGGGACTAGGGGAGACC. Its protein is CASSPGLGET. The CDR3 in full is CASSPGLGETQYF.